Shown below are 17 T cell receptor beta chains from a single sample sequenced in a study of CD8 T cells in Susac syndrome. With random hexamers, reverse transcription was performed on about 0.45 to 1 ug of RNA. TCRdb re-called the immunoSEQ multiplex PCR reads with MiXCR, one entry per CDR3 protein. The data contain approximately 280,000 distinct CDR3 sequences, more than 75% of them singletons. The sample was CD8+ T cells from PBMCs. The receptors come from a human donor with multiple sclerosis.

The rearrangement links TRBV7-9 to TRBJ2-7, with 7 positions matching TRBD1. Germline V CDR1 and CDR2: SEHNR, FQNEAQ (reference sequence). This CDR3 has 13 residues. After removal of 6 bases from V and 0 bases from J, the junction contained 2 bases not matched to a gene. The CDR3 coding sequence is TGTGCCAGCAGATCAGGGGGCTCCTACGAGCAGTACTTC. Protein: CASRSGGSYEQYF.

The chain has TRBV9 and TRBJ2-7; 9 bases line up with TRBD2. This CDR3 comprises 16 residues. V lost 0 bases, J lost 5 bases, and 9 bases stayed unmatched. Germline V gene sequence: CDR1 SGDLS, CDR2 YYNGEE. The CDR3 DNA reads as TGTGCCAGCAGCGTAGGTGTGTCTAGCGGGAAGCACGAGCAGTACTTC. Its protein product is CASSVGVSSGKHEQYF.

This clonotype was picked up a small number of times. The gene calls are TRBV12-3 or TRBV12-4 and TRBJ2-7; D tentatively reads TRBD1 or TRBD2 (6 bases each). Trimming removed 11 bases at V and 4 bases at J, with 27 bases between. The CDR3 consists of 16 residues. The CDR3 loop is CACGQSSEGKGYEQYF. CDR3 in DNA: TGTGCCTGCGGACAGAGTTCGGAGGGAAAGGGATACGAGCAGTACTTC.

The chain's CDR3 is CASNLAMGEQYF. The CDR3, as DNA: TGTGCCAGCAACCTGGCGATGGGGGAGCAGTACTTC. V and J are TRBV28 and TRBJ2-7, with D hard to call. Per the germline V gene, CDR1 is MDHEN and CDR2 is SYDVKM. CDR3 length: 12 amino acids. V gave up 7 bases and J gave up 7 bases, with 14 bases separating them.

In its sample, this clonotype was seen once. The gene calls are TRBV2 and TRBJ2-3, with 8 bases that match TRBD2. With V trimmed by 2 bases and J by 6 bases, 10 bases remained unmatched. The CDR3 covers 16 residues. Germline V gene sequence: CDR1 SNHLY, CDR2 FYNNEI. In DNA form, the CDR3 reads TGTGCCAGCAGTGAATTTGTTACCGGGAGGGAGGATACGCAGTATTTT. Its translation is CASSEFVTGREDTQYF.

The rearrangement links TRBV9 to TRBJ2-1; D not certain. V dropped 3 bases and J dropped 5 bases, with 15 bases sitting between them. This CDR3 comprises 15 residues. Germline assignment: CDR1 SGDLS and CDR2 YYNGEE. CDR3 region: CASSADPTLHNEQFF. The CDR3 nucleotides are TGTGCCAGCAGCGCCGACCCCACACTGCACAATGAGCAGTTCTTC.

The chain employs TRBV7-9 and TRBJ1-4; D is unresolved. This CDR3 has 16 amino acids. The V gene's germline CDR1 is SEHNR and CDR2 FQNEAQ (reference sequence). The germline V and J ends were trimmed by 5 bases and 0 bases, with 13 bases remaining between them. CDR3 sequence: CASSPPRTATNEKLFF. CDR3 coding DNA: TGTGCCAGCAGCCCACCCCGGACTGCAACTAATGAAAAACTGTTTTTT.

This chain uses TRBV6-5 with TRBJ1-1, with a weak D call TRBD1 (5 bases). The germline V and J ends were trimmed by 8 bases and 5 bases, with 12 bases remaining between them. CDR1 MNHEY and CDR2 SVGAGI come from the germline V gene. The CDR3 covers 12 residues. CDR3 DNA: TGTGCCAGCGGGACCCAAATGACTGAAGCTTTCTTT. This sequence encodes CASGTQMTEAFF.

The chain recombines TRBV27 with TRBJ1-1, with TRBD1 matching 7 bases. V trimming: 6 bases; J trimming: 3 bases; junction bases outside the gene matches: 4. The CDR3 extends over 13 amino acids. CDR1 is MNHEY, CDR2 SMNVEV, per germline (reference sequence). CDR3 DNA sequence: TGTGCCAGCAGCGGACAGGAAGACACTGAAGCTTTCTTT. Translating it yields CASSGQEDTEAFF.

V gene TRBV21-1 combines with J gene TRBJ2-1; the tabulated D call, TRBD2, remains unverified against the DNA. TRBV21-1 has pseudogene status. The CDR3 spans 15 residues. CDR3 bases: TGTGCCAGCAAAGAGGGAGGGCCGATTGAAGATGAGCAGTTCTTC. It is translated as CASKEGGPIEDEQFF.

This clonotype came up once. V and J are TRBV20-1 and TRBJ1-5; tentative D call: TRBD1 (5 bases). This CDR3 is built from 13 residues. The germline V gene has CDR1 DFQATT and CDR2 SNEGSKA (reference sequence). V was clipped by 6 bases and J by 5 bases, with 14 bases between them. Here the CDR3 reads CSALGGSHQPQHF. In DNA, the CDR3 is TGCAGTGCCCTGGGGGGAAGTCATCAGCCCCAGCATTTT.

CDR3 sequence (DNA): TGTGCCAGCAGTCCTGGCGGGAACAGGGCGTTCAAGGGGGGCTACACCTTC. It is translated as CASSPGGNRAFKGGYTF. The J gene is TRBJ1-2, the V gene TRBV2; tentatively, D is TRBD1 (6 bases). Germline V CDR1 and CDR2: SNHLY, FYNNEI. The length of the CDR3 is 17 residues. Trimming removed 5 bases from V and 8 bases from J, with 27 bases in between.

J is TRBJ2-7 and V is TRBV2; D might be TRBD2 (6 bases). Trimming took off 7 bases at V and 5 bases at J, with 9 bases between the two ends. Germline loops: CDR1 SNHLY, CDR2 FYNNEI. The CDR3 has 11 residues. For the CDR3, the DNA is TGTGCCAGCATAGGAGGGCACGAGCAGTACTTC. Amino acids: CASIGGHEQYF.

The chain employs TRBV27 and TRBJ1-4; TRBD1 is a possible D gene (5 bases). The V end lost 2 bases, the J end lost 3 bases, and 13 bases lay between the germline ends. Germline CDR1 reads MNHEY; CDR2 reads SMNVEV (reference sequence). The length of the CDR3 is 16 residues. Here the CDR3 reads CASSLNRGTSNEKLFF. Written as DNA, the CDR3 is TGTGCCAGCAGTTTAAATCGGGGGACCTCTAATGAAAAACTGTTTTTT.

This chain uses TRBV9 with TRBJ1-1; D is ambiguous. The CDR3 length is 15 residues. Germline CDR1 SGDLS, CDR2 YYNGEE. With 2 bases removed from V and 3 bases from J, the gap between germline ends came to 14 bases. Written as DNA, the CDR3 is TGTGCCAGCAGCGTTACCGCTGAGCGGTACACTGAAGCTTTCTTT. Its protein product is CASSVTAERYTEAFF.

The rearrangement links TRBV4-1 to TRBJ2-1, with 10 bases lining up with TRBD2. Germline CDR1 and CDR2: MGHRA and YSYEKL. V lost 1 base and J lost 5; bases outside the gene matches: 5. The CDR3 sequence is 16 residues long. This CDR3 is CASSQAGGLANNEQFF. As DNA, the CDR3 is TGCGCCAGCAGCCAAGCTGGGGGACTAGCGAACAATGAGCAGTTCTTC.

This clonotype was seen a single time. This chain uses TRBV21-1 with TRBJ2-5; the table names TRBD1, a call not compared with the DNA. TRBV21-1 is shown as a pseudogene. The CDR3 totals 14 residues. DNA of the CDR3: TGTGCCAGCAGCGATCCAGGGGGTCAAGAGACCCAGTACTTC. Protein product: CASSDPGGQETQYF.